The 23 T cell receptor beta chains presented below share a single source sample, sequenced in a study of shared clonotypes between healthy human individuals. The assay was immunoSEQ multiplex PCR, and TCRdb's table has in-frame clones only and misses some. This sample has around 320,000 clones, with more than 75% found just once. The sequencing sample was made of memory CD8+ T cells sorted from blood. Subset in this sample: CD45RO+ cells pooled with CCR7-negative TemRA cells. Receptor source: a man between 18 and 29 years old in good health.

The J gene is TRBJ2-6, the V gene TRBV5-5; 9 nucleotides match TRBD1. Germline CDR1 is SGHKS and CDR2 is YYEKEE (reference sequence). There are 19 residues in the CDR3. V shed 4 bases and J 4 bases; nucleotides not matched to a gene: 15. The CDR3 nucleotides are TGTGCCAGCAGCCCAACACGGACAGGGGCTTTTTCGGGGGCCAACGTCCTGACTTTC. Encoded protein: CASSPTRTGAFSGANVLTF.

This sequence joins TRBV2 and TRBJ2-2; D may be TRBD1 (6 bases). Germline assignment: CDR1 SNHLY and CDR2 FYNNEI. The CDR3 runs 19 residues. With 4 bases removed from V and 4 bases from J, the gap between germline ends came to 25 bases. For the CDR3, the DNA is TGTGCCAGCAGTGTTGCAGGGGCCCTATTTCTATCCTTCACCGGGGAGCTGTTTTTT. As protein: CASSVAGALFLSFTGELFF. Based on the CDR3 plus reference TRBV2 and TRBJ2-2, the full variable domain is EPEVTQTPSHQVTQMGQEVILRCVPISNHLYFYWYRQILGQKVEFLVSFYNNEISEKSEIFDDQFSVERPDGSNFTLKIRSTKLEDSAMYFCASSVAGALFLSFTGELFFGEGSRLTVL.

The count of this clone is one. The chain carries TRBV27 and TRBJ2-1, with a possible D match to TRBD2 (5 bases). Trimming pared 5 bases from V and 2 bases from J, leaving 13 bases between. Germline V lookup: CDR1 MNHEY, CDR2 SMNVEV (reference sequence). This CDR3 is 15 amino acids long. CDR3 sequence (DNA): TGTGCCAGCAGTAACCCCGCCGGGGCCTACAATGAGCAGTTCTTC. Protein sequence: CASSNPAGAYNEQFF.

This clone was seen only once. This chain links TRBV7-6 with TRBJ2-7, with D possibly TRBD1 on 6 matching bases. CDR3 length equals 15 residues. The V end lost 4 bases, the J end lost 2 bases, and 15 bases lay between the germline ends. CDR1 is SGHVS and CDR2 is FNYEAQ in the germline V gene. CDR3 region: CASSYRNRAAYEQYF. For the CDR3, the DNA is TGTGCCAGCAGCTATAGGAACAGGGCAGCCTACGAGCAGTACTTC.

On this clone: Additional DNA sequences in this sample encode the identical CDR3. CDR3 DNA: TGTGCCAGTAGTATGGGGCAGAGCTACGAGCAGTACTTC. It is translated as CASSMGQSYEQYF. The chain carries TRBV19 and TRBJ2-7, with D possibly matching TRBD1 (5 bases). CDR3 length: 13 amino acids. The V gene's germline CDR1 is LNHDA and CDR2 SQIVND (reference sequence). The V and J ends lost 3 bases and 3 bases respectively, with 9 bases between them. The full variable domain, its missing parts supplied by reference TRBV19 and TRBJ2-7, is DGGITQSPKYLFRKEGQNVTLSCEQNLNHDAMYWYRQDPGQGLRLIYYSQIVNDFQKGDIAEGYSVSREKKESFPLTVTSAQKNPTAFYLCASSMGQSYEQYFGPGTRLTVT.

The J gene is TRBJ2-5, the V gene TRBV7-9; D is uncertain. The CDR3 runs 14 residues. Trimming took off 3 bases at V and 3 bases at J, with 11 bases between the two ends. Per the germline V gene, CDR1 is SEHNR and CDR2 is FQNEAQ (reference sequence). CDR3 DNA sequence: TGTGCCAGCAGCTTGACTGGGGTCGAAGAGACCCAGTACTTC. This gives the protein CASSLTGVEETQYF.

The rearrangement joins TRBV30 to TRBJ2-5; TRBD1 agrees at 7 bases. The CDR3 totals 15 residues. Germline CDR1 and CDR2: GTSNPN and SVGIG (reference sequence). With 5 bases clipped from V and 4 bases from J, the junction kept 13 bases outside the gene matches. Written as DNA, the CDR3 is TGTGCCTGGGATTGTACAGGGGTTTCTTCAGAGACCCAGTACTTC. Translated, it gives CAWDCTGVSSETQYF.

CDR3 sequence reads: CASSQDYRLAGVTDTQYF. CDR3 DNA: TGCGCCAGCAGCCAAGATTATCGACTAGCGGGAGTAACAGATACGCAGTATTTT. The gene calls are TRBV4-3 and TRBJ2-3; 12 bases agree with TRBD2. The CDR3 covers 18 residues. Germline V CDR1 and CDR2: LGHNA, YSLEER. The ends lost 0 bases at V and 3 bases at J; junction bases unmatched: 7.

The chain carries TRBV7-9 and TRBJ1-3; D not certain. The CDR3 has 16 residues. Deletions cut 0 bases from V and 0 bases from J, with 9 bases between. Germline CDR1 and CDR2: SEHNR and FQNEAQ (reference sequence). This CDR3 is CASSLARGISGNTIYF. CDR3 nucleotide sequence: TGTGCCAGCAGCTTAGCGCGCGGTATCTCTGGAAACACCATATATTTT.

This chain joins TRBV5-4 and TRBJ1-1; D is possibly TRBD1 (5 bases). Germline V CDR1 and CDR2: SGHNT, YYREEE (reference sequence). V lost 4 bases and J 3 bases, leaving 22 bases between the germline ends. The CDR3 spans 17 residues. The CDR3 here is CASSPELMGGYDTEAFF. The CDR3 DNA reads as TGTGCCAGCAGCCCCGAACTTATGGGGGGGTACGACACTGAAGCTTTCTTT.

V usage is TRBV10-2 and J usage is TRBJ2-7; D ambiguous. The CDR3 covers 13 residues. Deletions cut 4 bases from V and 0 bases from J, with 7 bases between. From germline, CDR1 is WSHSY and CDR2 SAAADI. DNA for the CDR3: TGCGCCAGCAGTGGGGCAGTCTCCTACGAGCAGTACTTC. It is translated as CASSGAVSYEQYF.

The J gene is TRBJ2-7, the V gene TRBV6-5; TRBD1 agrees at 10 bases. CDR3 length equals 14 residues. After removal of 2 bases from V and 6 bases from J, the junction contained 4 bases not matched to a gene. Germline CDR1 reads MNHEY; CDR2 reads SVGAGI. Here the CDR3 reads CASSYQTGGIEQYF. As DNA, the CDR3 is TGTGCCAGCAGTTACCAGACAGGGGGCATCGAGCAGTACTTC.

J is TRBJ1-1 and V is TRBV5-6; a weak D match, TRBD1 (5 bases). This CDR3 is 13 amino acids long. In germline, CDR1 is SGHDT, CDR2 YYEEEE. Trimming removed 1 base at V and 4 bases at J, with 8 bases between. CDR3 in amino acids: CASSLPGGTEAFF. For the CDR3, the DNA is TGTGCCAGCAGCTTGCCCGGGGGCACTGAAGCTTTCTTT.

V and J are TRBV15 and TRBJ2-7, with 10 bases identical to TRBD1. After removal of 4 bases from V and 0 bases from J, the junction contained 6 bases not matched to a gene. Germline V CDR1 and CDR2: LNHNV, YYDKDF (reference sequence). CDR3 length: 16 amino acids. CDR3 residues: CATSKKTGGISYEQYF. CDR3 coding DNA: TGTGCCACCAGCAAAAAGACAGGGGGCATCTCCTACGAGCAGTACTTC. The variable domain in full, completed from reference TRBV15 and TRBJ2-7, reads DAMVIQNPRYQVTQFGKPVTLSCSQTLNHNVMYWYQQKSSQAPKLLFHYYDKDFNNEADTPDNFQSRRPNTSFCFLDIRSPGLGDTAMYLCATSKKTGGISYEQYFGPGTRLTVT.

The chain links TRBV27 to TRBJ2-7, with D maybe TRBD1 (5 bases). Germline CDR1 MNHEY, CDR2 SMNVEV (reference sequence). The CDR3 runs to 15 residues. V lost 1 base and J lost 0, with 10 bases in between. The CDR3 region has the DNA TGTGCCAGCAGTTTATGGGGCTGGGGCTCCTACGAGCAGTACTTC. It codes for CASSLWGWGSYEQYF.

This chain joins TRBV4-1 and TRBJ1-2, with no clear D. The CDR3 runs to 17 residues. CDR1 is MGHRA, CDR2 YSYEKL, per germline. The germline V and J ends were trimmed by 0 bases and 0 bases, with 14 bases remaining between them. CDR3 DNA: TGCGCCAGCAGCCAAGATAATCCCAGCCAATCTAACTATGGCTACACCTTC. Translating it yields CASSQDNPSQSNYGYTF.

This chain joins TRBV29-1 and TRBJ2-7, with D possibly being TRBD2 (5 bases). Deletions cut 6 bases from V and 3 bases from J, with 21 bases between. There are 15 residues in the CDR3. CDR1 and CDR2 from the germline V gene are SQVTM and ANQGSEA. CDR3 sequence (DNA): TGCAGCGTACTAGGCTTCGAGGGTGGAGGCTACGAGCAGTACTTC. Its protein product is CSVLGFEGGGYEQYF.

The chain joins TRBV5-1 to TRBJ2-5; 11 positions match TRBD2. The CDR3 runs to 18 residues. CDR1 and CDR2 from the germline V gene are SGHRS and YFSETQ. V shed 2 bases and J 5 bases; nucleotides not matched to a gene: 14. Here the CDR3 reads CASSLMTTFSGRAETQYF. The CDR3, as DNA: TGCGCCAGCAGCTTAATGACCACTTTTAGCGGGAGGGCGGAGACCCAGTACTTC.

This chain links TRBV27 with TRBJ2-3; D perhaps matches TRBD1 (7 bases). Germline CDR1 is MNHEY and CDR2 is SMNVEV (reference sequence). The length of the CDR3 is 17 residues. Trimming stripped 8 bases from V and 2 bases from J, with 23 bases between. As DNA, the CDR3 is TGTGCCAGCTCTCTTCGGGGGCGGACAGGCTACACAGATACGCAGTATTTT. Amino acid sequence: CASSLRGRTGYTDTQYF.

This rearrangement joins TRBV27 to TRBJ2-1, with 9 bases fitting TRBD2. CDR3 length: 15 amino acids. CDR1 is MNHEY and CDR2 is SMNVEV in the germline V gene (reference sequence). V gave up 6 bases and J gave up 3 bases; unmatched junction bases: 6. The CDR3 DNA is TGTGCCAGCAGCCCTAGCGGGGACCTCTACAATGAGCAGTTCTTC. This sequence encodes CASSPSGDLYNEQFF.

This rearrangement joins TRBV2 to TRBJ2-7; 7 positions agree with TRBD1. The CDR3 runs to 12 residues. Per germline, CDR1 SNHLY and CDR2 FYNNEI. Unmatched junction bases numbered 7, after V lost 8 bases and J lost 6 bases. The CDR3 bases are TGTGCCAGCTGGGACAGAGAAGGCGAGCAGTACTTC. Its protein is CASWDREGEQYF.

This clone was counted once. This rearrangement joins TRBV5-1 to TRBJ2-2; D is unresolved. V was cut by 3 bases and J by 3 bases, with 3 bases left in between. The CDR3 has 12 residues. Looked up from germline, CDR1 is SGHRS and CDR2 is YFSETQ. In DNA form, the CDR3 reads TGCGCCAGCAGCTCAGACACCGGGGAGCTGTTTTTT. Residues: CASSSDTGELFF.

V and J are TRBV10-1 and TRBJ1-1; tentative D call: TRBD1 (6 bases). Germline V CDR1 and CDR2: WNHNN, SYGVQD (reference sequence). Trimming removed 4 bases from V and 5 bases from J, with 8 bases in between. This CDR3 has 12 residues. The CDR3 coding sequence is TGCGCCAGCAGTGGTACAGGGACTGAAGCTTTCTTT. Its protein is CASSGTGTEAFF.